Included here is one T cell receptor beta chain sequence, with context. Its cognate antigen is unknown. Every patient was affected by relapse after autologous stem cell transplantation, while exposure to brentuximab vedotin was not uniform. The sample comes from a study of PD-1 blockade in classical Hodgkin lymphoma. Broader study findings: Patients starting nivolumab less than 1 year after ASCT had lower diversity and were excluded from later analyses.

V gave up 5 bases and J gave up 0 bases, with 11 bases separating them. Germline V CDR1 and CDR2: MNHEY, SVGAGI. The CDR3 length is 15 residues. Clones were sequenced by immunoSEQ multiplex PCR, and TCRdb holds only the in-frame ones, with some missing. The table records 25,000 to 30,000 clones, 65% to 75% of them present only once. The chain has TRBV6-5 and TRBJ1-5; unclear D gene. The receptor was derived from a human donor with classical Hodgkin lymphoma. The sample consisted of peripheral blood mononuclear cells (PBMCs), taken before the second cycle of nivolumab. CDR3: CASSRAGSSNQPQHF. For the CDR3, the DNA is TGTGCCAGCAGTCGAGCCGGGTCTAGCAATCAGCCCCAGCATTTT.